This T cell receptor beta chain comes out of a study of T-cell reconstitution after alpha-beta-depleted transplantation in children. V gave up 0 bases and J gave up 4 bases, with 10 bases separating them. Germline lookup yields CDR1 SGHDT and CDR2 YYEEEE. This CDR3 comprises 14 residues. Study-wide points: After transplant, at about two months, alpha-beta T cells were reportedly derived from several hundred expanded graft clones. T-cell counts and diversity at one year post-transplant came mainly from newly produced T cells.

This clonotype has at least ten counts. Its antigen remains unknown. Library preparation (for TCRbeta) was performed with unique molecular identifiers. TCRdb ran MiXCR on the PCR reads and lists one entry per CDR3 protein. The sample has a few hundred thousand distinct CDR3 sequences; 7.5% to 9% are singletons. The sample consisted of peripheral blood, taken 360 days after TCRalphabeta/CD19-depleted stem cell transplant. The chain employs TRBV5-6 and TRBJ1-1; the D is unclear. This receptor was identified in a female patient aged 2-9 years who had a stem cell transplant for Fanconi anemia, so the T cells may come from the graft donor. CDR3 amino acids: CASSLGILGTEAFF. The CDR3 region has the DNA TGTGCCAGCAGCTTGGGAATTCTGGGCACTGAAGCTTTCTTT. Using reference TRBV5-6 and TRBJ1-1 for the parts outside the CDR3, the full variable domain is DAGVTQSPTHLIKTRGQQVTLRCSPKSGHDTVSWYQQALGQGPQFIFQYYEEEERQRGNFPDRFSGHQFPNYSSELNVNALLLGDSALYLCASSLGILGTEAFFGQGTRLTVV.